A selection of T cell receptor beta chains follows, all from one sample in a study of T cell responses to AZD1222 COVID-19 vaccine. TCRdb's table, derived via immunoSEQ multiplex PCR, lists solely in-frame clones and lacks some. The sample shows 170,000 or so clones, 90% of them seen only once. The specimen was peripheral blood, collected on day 0 of AZD1222 vaccination. These receptors originate from an adult in good health. Each CDR3 is given with its conserved first and last residue. D genes are given only for firm matches. The size entry is marked missing in some rows and otherwise reads once, few, many or a size class.

v_gene,d_gene,abundance,j_gene,CDR3nt,CDR3aa
TRBV7-3,NA,NA,TRBJ2-3,TGTGCCAGCAGCCTAATTCCCGGGACCCTAGATACGCAGTATTTT,CASSLIPGTLDTQYF
TRBV3-1/TRBV3-2,NA,once,TRBJ2-3,TGTGCCAGCAGCTGGAGCCGGGCTATGGGCACAGATACGCAGTATTTT,CASSWSRAMGTDTQYF
TRBV28,NA,NA,TRBJ2-4,TGTGCCAGCAGTTTATGGGTGGGGTTTCATGCCAGGGAAGGGGACATTCAGTACTTC,CASSLWVGFHAREGDIQYF
TRBV28,TRBD2,NA,TRBJ2-5,TGTGCCAGCAGTTCCAAGCGGGGGCAAGAGACCCAGTACTTC,CASSSKRGQETQYF
TRBV20-1,TRBD2,NA,TRBJ2-1,TGCAGTGCTAGTGCGCTAGCGGTCGATGAGCAGTTCTTC,CSASALAVDEQFF
TRBV10-2,NA,NA,TRBJ1-2,TGCGCCAGCAGTGAACACACAGCCAACTATGGCTACACCTTC,CASSEHTANYGYTF
TRBV6-5,TRBD1,NA,TRBJ1-6,TGTGCCAGCAGGGCAGGGGGTTCTAGGCCCCTCCACTTT,CASRAGGSRPLHF
TRBV2,NA,NA,TRBJ2-5,TGTGCCAGCAGTGAAGCGCTGGGGGAAGAGACCCAGTACTTC,CASSEALGEETQYF
TRBV29-1,NA,NA,TRBJ2-5,TGCAGCGGGGGACTCTTAGAGACCCAGTACTTC,CSGGLLETQYF
TRBV7-2,NA,NA,TRBJ1-5,TGTGCCAGCAGCTTAGGGGGGACCAATCAGCCCCAGCATTTT,CASSLGGTNQPQHF
TRBV9,NA,NA,TRBJ1-1,TGTGCCAGCAGCGCCGGACAGCGACTTGGTAACACTGAAGCTTTCTTT,CASSAGQRLGNTEAFF
TRBV21-1,NA,once,TRBJ1-5,TGTGCCAGCAGCAAACACCCAGGGTGCAGCAATCAGCCCCAGCATTTT,CASSKHPGCSNQPQHF
TRBV4-3,NA,NA,TRBJ1-4,TGCGCCAGCAGCCAAGGCCAGAGTCGAGGCCTTAATGAAAAACTGTTTTTT,CASSQGQSRGLNEKLFF
TRBV5-1,NA,NA,TRBJ2-7,TGCGCCAGCAGCTTGGCCGCAGGGAGTAGGTACGAGCAGTACTTC,CASSLAAGSRYEQYF
TRBV24-1,NA,NA,TRBJ2-7,TGTGCCACCAGTGATAGAGGGGGGCTAGGGCAGTACTTC,CATSDRGGLGQYF
TRBV5-4,TRBD1,NA,TRBJ1-1,TGTGCCGGGGCCGACAGGGGGAGGTCTGAAGCTTTCTTT,CAGADRGRSEAFF
TRBV9,TRBD1,NA,TRBJ1-4,TGTGCCAGCAGCCCTATGCCGACAGGGTTTTATGAAAAACTGTTTTTT,CASSPMPTGFYEKLFF
TRBV28,NA,once,TRBJ1-2,TGTGCCAGCAGTTGGGGGGCTTGGGGCTACACCTTC,CASSWGAWGYTF
TRBV20-1,NA,NA,TRBJ2-7,TGCAGTGCCGTGAAGGGGGACGAGCAGTACTTC,CSAVKGDEQYF
TRBV30,NA,few,TRBJ1-1,TGTGCCTGGAGGGTTCAGGGGCTGGAAGCTTTCTTT,CAWRVQGLEAFF
TRBV5-1,NA,NA,TRBJ1-2,TGCGCCAGCAGCTTGTCAGCTTCTAACTATGGCTACACCTTC,CASSLSASNYGYTF
TRBV2,NA,NA,TRBJ2-1,TGTGCCAGCAGTGATGGTGTCTGGAATGAGCAGTTCTTC,CASSDGVWNEQFF
TRBV7-8,TRBD2,few,TRBJ2-1,TGTGCCAGCAGCCCGTTAGCGGGCTACCCTTACAATGAGCAGTTCTTC,CASSPLAGYPYNEQFF
TRBV9,TRBD1,NA,TRBJ1-4,TGTGCCAGCAGCGAGACAGGGGGTCGCGAAAAACTGTTTTTT,CASSETGGREKLFF
TRBV5-6,NA,NA,TRBJ1-2,TGTGCCAGCAGCTTTCGGGGAAACTATGGCTACACCTTC,CASSFRGNYGYTF
TRBV12-3/TRBV12-4,NA,NA,TRBJ2-1,TGTGCCACCTCGGGACTCCTTTACAATGAGCAGTTCTTC,CATSGLLYNEQFF
TRBV12-3/TRBV12-4,NA,NA,TRBJ2-7,TGTGCCAGCAGTGGCAGCTTAGAGCAGTACTTC,CASSGSLEQYF
TRBV27,NA,once,TRBJ2-6,TGTGCCAGCAGTTTTACCTCCGGAGTCTCTGGGGCCAACGTCCTGACTTTC,CASSFTSGVSGANVLTF
TRBV6-5,TRBD1,NA,TRBJ1-3,TGTGCCAGCACCACAGGGGCTGGAAACACCATATATTTT,CASTTGAGNTIYF
TRBV5-1,TRBD2,NA,TRBJ2-6,TGCGCCAGCAGCGTGGACCCACCGGGACTAGCGGGGGGGTCGCACTCTGGGGCCAACGTCCTGACTTTC,CASSVDPPGLAGGSHSGANVLTF
TRBV7-3,TRBD1,NA,TRBJ2-2,TGTGCCAGCAGCCCCAACCCGGGACAGGTGACCGGGGAGCTGTTTTTT,CASSPNPGQVTGELFF
TRBV28,NA,NA,TRBJ1-4,TGTGCCAGCAGTTCTCCCGGACAGAGTGGAAATGAAAAACTGTTTTTT,CASSSPGQSGNEKLFF
TRBV6-4,NA,once,TRBJ2-1,TGTGCCAGCAGTGAACTGGCGAACAGTGAGCAGTTCTTC,CASSELANSEQFF
TRBV3-1/TRBV3-2,NA,NA,TRBJ1-2,TGTGCCAGCAGCCAAGATTCTTATGGCTACACCTTC,CASSQDSYGYTF
TRBV7-8,NA,NA,TRBJ1-2,TGTGCCAGCAGCTTAGGTAGTTGGGTTTCTGGCTACACCTTC,CASSLGSWVSGYTF
TRBV13,NA,NA,TRBJ2-7,TGTGCCAGCAGCTTAGGTCCGCCGGTGTCCTACGAGCAGTACTTC,CASSLGPPVSYEQYF
TRBV7-2,NA,NA,TRBJ2-1,TGTGCCAGCAGCCTAGACAGGAACAATGAGCAGTTCTTC,CASSLDRNNEQFF
TRBV29-1,NA,NA,TRBJ1-1,TGCAGCGTTGAAGGGCGGATGAACACTGAAGCTTTCTTT,CSVEGRMNTEAFF
TRBV9,NA,NA,TRBJ1-6,TGTGCCAGCAGCGGCACCGTTCGGGCTGGTTCACCCCTCCACTTT,CASSGTVRAGSPLHF
TRBV29-1,NA,NA,TRBJ2-6,TGCAGCGTTGGTCCAGACCTCTCTGGGGCCAACGTCCTGACTTTC,CSVGPDLSGANVLTF
TRBV14,TRBD2,NA,TRBJ2-3,TGTGCCAGCAGCCAAGGGTCGGGACTAGCGACAGATACGCAGTATTTT,CASSQGSGLATDTQYF
TRBV7-9,TRBD1,NA,TRBJ1-2,TGTGCCAGCAGCTCGCTCGACAGGGGAGATGGCTACACCTTC,CASSSLDRGDGYTF
TRBV18,NA,NA,TRBJ2-5,TGTGCCAGCTCACGCGACACTTACCAAGAGACCCAGTACTTC,CASSRDTYQETQYF
TRBV7-3,NA,NA,TRBJ1-1,TGTGCCAGCAGCTTAACGCCTGGGGGACACACTGAAGCTTTCTTT,CASSLTPGGHTEAFF
TRBV6-2/TRBV6-3,NA,NA,TRBJ1-5,TGTGCCAGCAGCTCCCGACAGACCAATCAGCCCCAGCATTTT,CASSSRQTNQPQHF
TRBV7-9,NA,NA,TRBJ2-5,TGTGCCAGCAGCTTCGGCAGAGGCAACCAAGAGACCCAGTACTTC,CASSFGRGNQETQYF
TRBV7-6,NA,NA,TRBJ2-7,TGTGCCAGCAGCTCCGGACTGTCGGACGTGGCCTACGAGCAGTACTTC,CASSSGLSDVAYEQYF
TRBV7-3,NA,NA,TRBJ1-3,TGTGCCAGCAGCTTAAATTCCGGAAACACCATATATTTT,CASSLNSGNTIYF
TRBV7-3,NA,NA,TRBJ2-3,TGTGCCAGCACTCCAGGTGGGAGCACAGATACGCAGTATTTT,CASTPGGSTDTQYF